This T cell receptor beta chain was sequenced during a study of cytomegalovirus exposure and HLA in healthy donors. The CDR3 is 15 amino acids. Germline lookup yields CDR1 MNHEY and CDR2 SMNVEV (reference sequence). The V end lost 1 base, the J end lost 1 base, and 10 bases lay between the germline ends. PCR involved 60 Vbeta and 13 Jbeta primers. The authors' processing: Around 80 million unique TCR beta chains, roughly 11 million of them shared, were counted by a later analysis. TCRdb's table, derived via immunoSEQ multiplex PCR, lists solely in-frame clones and lacks some. V and J calls and clone size come straight from that table; D and trimming were deduced from the DNA. The sample carries approximately 140,000 clones, 73% recorded once.

This clonotype was obtained from a woman aged 35 to 49 in good health and CMV-seronegative. The chain employs TRBV27 and TRBJ1-2, with D perhaps TRBD1 (5 bases). Source material: PBMCs. The CDR3 nucleotides are TGTGCCAGCAGTTTATTAGGGGCGAGTAACTATGGCTACACCTTC. It is translated as CASSLLGASNYGYTF.